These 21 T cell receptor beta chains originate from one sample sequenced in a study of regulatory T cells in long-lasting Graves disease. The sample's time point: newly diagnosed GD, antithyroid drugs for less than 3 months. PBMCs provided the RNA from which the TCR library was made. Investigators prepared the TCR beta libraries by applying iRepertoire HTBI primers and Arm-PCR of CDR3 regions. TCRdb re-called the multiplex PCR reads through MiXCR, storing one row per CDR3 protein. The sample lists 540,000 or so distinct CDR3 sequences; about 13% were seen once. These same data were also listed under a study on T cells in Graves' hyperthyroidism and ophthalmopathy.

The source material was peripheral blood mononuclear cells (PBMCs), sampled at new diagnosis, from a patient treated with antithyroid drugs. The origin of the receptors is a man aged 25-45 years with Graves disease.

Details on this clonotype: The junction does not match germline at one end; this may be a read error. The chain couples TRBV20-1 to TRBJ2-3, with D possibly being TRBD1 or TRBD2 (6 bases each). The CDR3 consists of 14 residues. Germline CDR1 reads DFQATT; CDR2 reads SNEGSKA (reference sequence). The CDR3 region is CSARREVWTDAQYF. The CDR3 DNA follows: TGCAGTGCTAGGAGGGAGGTGTGGACAGATGCGCAGTATTTT.

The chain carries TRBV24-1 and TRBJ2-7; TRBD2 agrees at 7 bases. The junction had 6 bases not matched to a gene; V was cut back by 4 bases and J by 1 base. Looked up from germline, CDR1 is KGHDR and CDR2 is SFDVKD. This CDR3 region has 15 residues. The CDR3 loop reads CATSDAGEGSYEQYF. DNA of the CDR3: TGTGCCACCAGTGACGCGGGGGAGGGGTCCTACGAGCAGTACTTC.

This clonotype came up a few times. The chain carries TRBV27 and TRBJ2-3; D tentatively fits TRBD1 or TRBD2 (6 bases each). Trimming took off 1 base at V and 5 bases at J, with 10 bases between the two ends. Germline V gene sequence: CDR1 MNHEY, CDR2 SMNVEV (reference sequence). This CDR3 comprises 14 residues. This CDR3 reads CASSLFRGLDTQYF. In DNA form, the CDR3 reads TGTGCCAGCAGTTTATTTCGGGGGCTAGATACGCAGTATTTT.

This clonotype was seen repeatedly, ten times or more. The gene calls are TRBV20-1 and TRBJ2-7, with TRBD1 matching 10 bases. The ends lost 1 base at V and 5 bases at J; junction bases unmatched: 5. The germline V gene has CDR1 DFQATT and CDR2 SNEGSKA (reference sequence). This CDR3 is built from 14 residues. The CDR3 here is CSARAGTGEHEQYF. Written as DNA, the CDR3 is TGCAGTGCTAGAGCCGGGACAGGGGAACACGAGCAGTACTTC.

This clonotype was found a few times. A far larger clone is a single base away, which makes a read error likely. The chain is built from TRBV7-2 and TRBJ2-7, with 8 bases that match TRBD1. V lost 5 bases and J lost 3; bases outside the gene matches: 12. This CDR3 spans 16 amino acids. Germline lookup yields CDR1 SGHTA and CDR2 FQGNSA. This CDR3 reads CASSQGRQGALYEQYF. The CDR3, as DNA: TGTGCCAGCAGCCAGGGCAGGCAGGGGGCACTCTACGAGCAGTACTTC.

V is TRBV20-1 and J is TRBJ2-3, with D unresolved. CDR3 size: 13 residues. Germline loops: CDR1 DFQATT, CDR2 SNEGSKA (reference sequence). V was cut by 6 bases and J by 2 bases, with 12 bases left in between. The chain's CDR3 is CSAALDPTDTQYF. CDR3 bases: TGCAGTGCCGCATTGGATCCCACAGATACGCAGTATTTT.

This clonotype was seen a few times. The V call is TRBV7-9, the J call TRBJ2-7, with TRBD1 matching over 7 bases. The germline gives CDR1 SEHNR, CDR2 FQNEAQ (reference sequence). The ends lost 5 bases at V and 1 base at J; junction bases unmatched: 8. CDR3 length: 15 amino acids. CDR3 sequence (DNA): TGTGCCAGCAGCCCCCGGGACAGAGCATCCTACGAGCAGTACTTC. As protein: CASSPRDRASYEQYF.

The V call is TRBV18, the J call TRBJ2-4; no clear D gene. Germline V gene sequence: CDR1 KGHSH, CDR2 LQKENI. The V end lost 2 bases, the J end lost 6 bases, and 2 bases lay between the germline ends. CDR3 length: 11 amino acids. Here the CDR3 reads CASSPANIQYF. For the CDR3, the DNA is TGTGCCAGCTCACCAGCAAACATTCAGTACTTC.

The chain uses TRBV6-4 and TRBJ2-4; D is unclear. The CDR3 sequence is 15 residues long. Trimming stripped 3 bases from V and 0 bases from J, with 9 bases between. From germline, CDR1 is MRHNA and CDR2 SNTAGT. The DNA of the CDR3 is TGTGCCAGCAGTGATCGGGTTATAGCCAAAAACATTCAGTACTTC. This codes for CASSDRVIAKNIQYF.

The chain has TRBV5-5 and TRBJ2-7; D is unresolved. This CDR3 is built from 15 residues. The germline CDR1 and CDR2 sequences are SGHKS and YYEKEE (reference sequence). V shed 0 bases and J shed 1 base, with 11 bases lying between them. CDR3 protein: CASSLVVVGSYEQYF. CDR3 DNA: TGTGCCAGCAGCTTGGTGGTGGTTGGATCCTACGAGCAGTACTTC.

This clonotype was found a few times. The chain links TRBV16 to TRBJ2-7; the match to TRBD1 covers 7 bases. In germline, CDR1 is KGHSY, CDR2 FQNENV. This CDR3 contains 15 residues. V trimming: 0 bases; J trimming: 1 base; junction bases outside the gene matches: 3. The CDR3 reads CASSQSGTASYEQYF. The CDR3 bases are TGTGCCAGCAGCCAATCCGGGACAGCTTCCTACGAGCAGTACTTC.

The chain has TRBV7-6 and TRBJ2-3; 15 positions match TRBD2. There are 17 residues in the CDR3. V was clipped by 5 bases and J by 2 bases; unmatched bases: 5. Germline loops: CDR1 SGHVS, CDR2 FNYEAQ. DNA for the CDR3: TGTGCCAGCAGCGGGACTAGCGGGAGGCCAGCCACAGATACGCAGTATTTT. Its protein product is CASSGTSGRPATDTQYF.

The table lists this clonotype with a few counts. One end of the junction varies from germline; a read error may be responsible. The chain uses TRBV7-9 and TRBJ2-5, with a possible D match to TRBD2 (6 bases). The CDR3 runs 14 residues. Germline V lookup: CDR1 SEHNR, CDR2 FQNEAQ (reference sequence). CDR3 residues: CAGSLGAGQGTQYF. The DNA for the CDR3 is TGTGCCGGCAGCTTAGGAGCGGGTCAGGGCACCCAGTACTTC.

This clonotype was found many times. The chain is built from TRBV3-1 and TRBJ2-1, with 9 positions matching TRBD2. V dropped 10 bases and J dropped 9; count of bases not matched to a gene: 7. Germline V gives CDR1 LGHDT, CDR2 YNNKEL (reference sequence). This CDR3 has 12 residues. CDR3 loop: CAIEKAGGEQFF. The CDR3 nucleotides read TGTGCCATCGAGAAAGCGGGGGGTGAGCAGTTCTTC.

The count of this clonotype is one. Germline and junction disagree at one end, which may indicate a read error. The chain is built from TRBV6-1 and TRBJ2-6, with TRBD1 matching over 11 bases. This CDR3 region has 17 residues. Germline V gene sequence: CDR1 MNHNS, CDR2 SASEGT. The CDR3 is CTSSRDRGISGANVLTF. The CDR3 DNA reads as TGTACCAGCAGCCGGGACAGGGGGATAAGTGGGGCCAACGTCCTGACTTTC.

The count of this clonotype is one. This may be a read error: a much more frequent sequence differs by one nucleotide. CDR3 in amino acids: CASSYFEGTYEQYF. For the CDR3, the DNA is TGTGCCAGCAGTTATTTTGAAGGTACCTACGAGCAGTACTTC. The chain employs TRBV6-5 and TRBJ2-7; D call uncertain. Germline CDR1 reads MNHEY; CDR2 reads SVGAGI. V was shortened by 3 bases and J by 2 bases, with 11 bases between the two germline ends. The CDR3 runs to 14 residues.

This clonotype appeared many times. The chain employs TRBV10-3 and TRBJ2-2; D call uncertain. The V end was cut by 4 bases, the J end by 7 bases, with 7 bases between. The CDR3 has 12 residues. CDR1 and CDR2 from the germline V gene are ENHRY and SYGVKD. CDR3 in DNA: TGTGCCATCAGTGCTGGCAGCGGGGAGCTGTTTTTT. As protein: CAISAGSGELFF.

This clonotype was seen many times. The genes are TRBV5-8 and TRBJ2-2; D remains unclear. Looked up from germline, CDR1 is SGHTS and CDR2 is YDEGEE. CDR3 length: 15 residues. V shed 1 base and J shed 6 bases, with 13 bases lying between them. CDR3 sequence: CASSLWGPSSGELFF. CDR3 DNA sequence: TGTGCCAGCAGCTTGTGGGGTCCATCATCCGGGGAGCTGTTTTTT.

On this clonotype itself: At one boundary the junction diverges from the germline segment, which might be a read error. In DNA, the CDR3 is TGTGCCAGCAGCTTAGGAGCTAATGAGCAGTCCTTC. Its translation is CASSLGANEQSF. The chain carries TRBV11-2 and TRBJ2-4; D is unresolved. Germline V gene sequence: CDR1 SGHAT, CDR2 FQNNGV. The CDR3 contains 12 residues. The entire variable domain, with the rest obtained from reference TRBV11-2 and TRBJ2-4, is as follows: EAGVAQSPRYKIIEKRQSVAFWCNPISGHATLYWYQQILGQGPKLLIQFQNNGVVDDSQLPKDRFSAERLKGVDSTLKIQPAKLEDSAVYLCASSLGANEQSFGAGTRLSVL.

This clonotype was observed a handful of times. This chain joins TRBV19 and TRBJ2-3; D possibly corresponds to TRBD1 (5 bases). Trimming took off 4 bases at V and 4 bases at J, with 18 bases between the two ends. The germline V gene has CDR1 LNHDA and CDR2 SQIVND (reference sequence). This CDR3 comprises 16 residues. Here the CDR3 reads CASSNLRGWGPDTQYF. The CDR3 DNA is TGTGCCAGTAGTAACTTAAGGGGCTGGGGCCCAGATACGCAGTATTTT.

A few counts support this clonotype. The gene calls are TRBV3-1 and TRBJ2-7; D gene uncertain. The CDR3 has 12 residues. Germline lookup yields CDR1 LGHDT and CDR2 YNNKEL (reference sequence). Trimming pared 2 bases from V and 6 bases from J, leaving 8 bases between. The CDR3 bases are TGTGCCAGCAGCCAATCTGACTCCGAGCAGTACTTC. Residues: CASSQSDSEQYF.